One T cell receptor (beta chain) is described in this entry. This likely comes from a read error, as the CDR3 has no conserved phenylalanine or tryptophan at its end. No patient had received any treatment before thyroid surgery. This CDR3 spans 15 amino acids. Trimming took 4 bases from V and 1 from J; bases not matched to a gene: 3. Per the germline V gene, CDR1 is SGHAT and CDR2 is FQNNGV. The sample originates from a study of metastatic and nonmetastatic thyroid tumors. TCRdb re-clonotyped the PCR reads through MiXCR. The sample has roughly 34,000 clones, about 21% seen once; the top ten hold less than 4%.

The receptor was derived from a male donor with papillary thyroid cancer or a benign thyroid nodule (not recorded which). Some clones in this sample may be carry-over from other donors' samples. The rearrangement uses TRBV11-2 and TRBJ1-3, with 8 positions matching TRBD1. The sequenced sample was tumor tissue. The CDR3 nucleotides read TGTGCCAGCAGCTCGGGACAGGCGTCTGGAAACACCATATATTCT. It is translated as CASSSGQASGNTIYS.